In its sample, the clone carrying this TCR beta chain was seen a few times. The antigen is undetermined. This entry is derived from a study of CD8+ T cells in alopecia areata. The study's findings and limits: The study found higher clonality in lesional than normal scalp, especially in alopecia totalis/universalis. Besides other cells, scalp samples also yield sequences of resident alphabeta T cells from normal skin.

This CDR3 region has 16 residues. CDR1 LNHNV and CDR2 YYDKDF come from the germline V gene (reference sequence). Trimming shortened V by 1 base and J by 2 bases, and 12 bases separated the two germline ends. Sequencing templates came from extracted RNA that was reverse transcribed into cDNA. The assay was immunoSEQ multiplex PCR, and TCRdb's table has in-frame clones only and misses some. The repertoire holds about 120,000 clones, around two fifths seen once, with about 3.1% in the top ten. This TCR was recovered from a human donor with alopecia areata. Sequencing was done on a sample of CD4+ T cells sorted from blood. The rearrangement uses TRBV15 and TRBJ1-5; D not certain. CDR3 sequence (DNA): TGTGCCACCAGCAGAGGCTCGAACACCCGCAATCAGCCCCAGCATTTT. It encodes CATSRGSNTRNQPQHF.